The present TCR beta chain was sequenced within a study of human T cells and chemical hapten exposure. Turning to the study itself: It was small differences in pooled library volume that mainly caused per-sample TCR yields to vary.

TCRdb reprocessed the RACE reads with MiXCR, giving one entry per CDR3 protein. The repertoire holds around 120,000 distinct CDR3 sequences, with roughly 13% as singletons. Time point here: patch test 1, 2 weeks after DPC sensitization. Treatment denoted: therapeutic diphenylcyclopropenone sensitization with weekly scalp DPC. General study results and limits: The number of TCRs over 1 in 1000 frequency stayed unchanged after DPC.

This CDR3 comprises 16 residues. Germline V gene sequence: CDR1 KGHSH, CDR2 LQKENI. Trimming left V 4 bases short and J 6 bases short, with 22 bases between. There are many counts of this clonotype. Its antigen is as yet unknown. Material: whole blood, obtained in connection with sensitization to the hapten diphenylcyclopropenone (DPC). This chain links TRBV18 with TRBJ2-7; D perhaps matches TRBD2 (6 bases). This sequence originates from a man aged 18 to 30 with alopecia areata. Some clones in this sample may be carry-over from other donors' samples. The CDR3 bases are TGTGCCAGCTCACAACTGACCGGGACTGCGTTATCCGAGCAGTACGTC. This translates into CASSQLTGTALSEQYV.